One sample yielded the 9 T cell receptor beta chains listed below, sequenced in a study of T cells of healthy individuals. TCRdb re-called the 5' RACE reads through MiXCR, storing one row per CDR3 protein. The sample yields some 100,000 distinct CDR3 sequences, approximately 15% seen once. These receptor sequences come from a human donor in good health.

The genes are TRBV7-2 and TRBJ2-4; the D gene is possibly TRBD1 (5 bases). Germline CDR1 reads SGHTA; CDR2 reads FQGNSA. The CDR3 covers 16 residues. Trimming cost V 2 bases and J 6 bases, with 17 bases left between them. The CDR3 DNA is TGTGCCAGCAGCTTACCTCCGGCACAGGTGATAAACATTCAGTACTTC. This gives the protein CASSLPPAQVINIQYF.

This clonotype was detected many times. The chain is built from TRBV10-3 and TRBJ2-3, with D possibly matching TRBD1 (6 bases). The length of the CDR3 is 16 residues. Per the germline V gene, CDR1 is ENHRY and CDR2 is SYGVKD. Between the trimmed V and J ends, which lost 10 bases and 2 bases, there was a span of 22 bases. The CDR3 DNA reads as TGTGCCAGCCAGGGGACACACGAAGGACTCACAGATACGCAGTATTTT. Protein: CASQGTHEGLTDTQYF.

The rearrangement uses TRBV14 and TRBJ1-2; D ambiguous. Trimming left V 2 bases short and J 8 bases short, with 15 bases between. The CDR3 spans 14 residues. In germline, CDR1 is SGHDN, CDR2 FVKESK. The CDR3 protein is CASSQFVDGGGYTF. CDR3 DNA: TGTGCCAGCAGCCAATTCGTCGACGGAGGGGGCTACACCTTC.

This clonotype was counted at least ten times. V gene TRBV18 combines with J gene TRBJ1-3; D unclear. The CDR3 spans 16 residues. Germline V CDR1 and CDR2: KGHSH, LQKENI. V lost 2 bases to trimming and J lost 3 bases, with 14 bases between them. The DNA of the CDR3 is TGTGCCAGCTCACCATCGGCTGGGTTCGATGGAAACACCATATATTTT. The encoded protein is CASSPSAGFDGNTIYF.

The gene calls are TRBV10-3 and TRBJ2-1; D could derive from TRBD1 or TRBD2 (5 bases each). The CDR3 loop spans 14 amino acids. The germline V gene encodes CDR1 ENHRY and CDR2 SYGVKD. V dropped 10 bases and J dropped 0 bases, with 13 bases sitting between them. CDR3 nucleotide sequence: TGTGCCAGCTTGGACGGGACCTCCTACAATGAGCAGTTCTTC. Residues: CASLDGTSYNEQFF.

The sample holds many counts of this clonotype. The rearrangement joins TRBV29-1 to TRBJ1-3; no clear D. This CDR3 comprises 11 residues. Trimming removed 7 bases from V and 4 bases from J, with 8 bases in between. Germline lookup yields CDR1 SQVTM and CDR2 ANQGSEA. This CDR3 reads CSASLGNTIYF. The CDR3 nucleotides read TGCAGCGCCAGCCTAGGAAACACCATATATTTT. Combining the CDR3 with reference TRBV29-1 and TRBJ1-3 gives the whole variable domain SAVISQKPSRDICQRGTSLTIQCQVDSQVTMMFWYRQQPGQSLTLIATANQGSEATYESGFVIDKFPISRPNLTFSTLTVSNMSPEDSSIYLCSASLGNTIYFGEGSWLTVV.

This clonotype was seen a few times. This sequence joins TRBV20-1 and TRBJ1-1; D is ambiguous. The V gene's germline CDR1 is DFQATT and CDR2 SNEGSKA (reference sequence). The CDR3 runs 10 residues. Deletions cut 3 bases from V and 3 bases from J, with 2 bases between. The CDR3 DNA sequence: TGCAGTGCTAGGGACACTGAAGCTTTCTTT. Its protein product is CSARDTEAFF.

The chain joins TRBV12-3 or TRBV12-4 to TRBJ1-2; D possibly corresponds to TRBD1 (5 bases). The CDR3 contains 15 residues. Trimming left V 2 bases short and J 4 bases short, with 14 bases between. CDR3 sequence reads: CASSLIATETYGYTF. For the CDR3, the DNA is TGTGCCAGCAGTTTAATCGCGACAGAGACCTATGGCTACACCTTC.

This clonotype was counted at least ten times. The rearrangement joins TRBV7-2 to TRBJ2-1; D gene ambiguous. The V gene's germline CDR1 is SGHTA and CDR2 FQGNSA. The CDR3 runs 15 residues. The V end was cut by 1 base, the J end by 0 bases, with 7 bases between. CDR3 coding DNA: TGTGCCAGCAGCTTAGAGGGTTACTCCTACAATGAGCAGTTCTTC. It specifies CASSLEGYSYNEQFF.